The 22 T cell receptor beta chains given below trace back to one sample, sequenced in a study of T cell responses to AZD1222 COVID-19 vaccine. Clones were read by immunoSEQ multiplex PCR, and TCRdb kept only the in-frame ones, dropping some. The sample holds 100,000 to 120,000 clones; approximately 89% are singletons and the top ten take around 45%. This specimen was peripheral blood, taken 28 days after the second AZD1222 dose. Every receptor here comes from an adult who received the AZD1222 COVID-19 vaccine.

The chain couples TRBV19 to TRBJ2-1; the match to TRBD1 covers 7 bases. Germline loops: CDR1 LNHDA, CDR2 SQIVND (reference sequence). The CDR3 covers 14 residues. V shed 10 bases, J shed 7 bases, and the junction held 13 bases outside the gene matches. CDR3 protein: CAISTGLGVNEQFF. The CDR3 region has the DNA TGTGCCATATCGACAGGGTTAGGGGTTAATGAGCAGTTCTTC.

This clone was counted once. The chain carries TRBV6-5 and TRBJ1-6; TRBD1 matches at 9 bases. Germline V gene lookup returns CDR1 MNHEY and CDR2 SVGAGI. This CDR3 is 15 amino acids long. V shed 2 bases and J 10 bases; nucleotides not matched to a gene: 6. The CDR3 DNA reads TGTGCCAGCAGTTACGAACAGGGGGCAAAATCACCCCTCCACTTT. It is translated as CASSYEQGAKSPLHF.

This clone was found a few times. The rearrangement joins TRBV5-6 to TRBJ2-2; D remains ambiguous. Germline CDR1 and CDR2: SGHDT and YYEEEE. V shed 2 bases and J shed 3 bases, with 8 bases lying between them. There are 14 residues in the CDR3. CDR3 sequence (DNA): TGTGCCAGCAGCTTTTCGCCCGACACCGGGGAGCTGTTTTTT. This gives the protein CASSFSPDTGELFF.

This rearrangement joins TRBV6-5 to TRBJ1-5; 7 positions match TRBD1. Germline trimming cut 6 bases from V and 2 bases from J; bases unmatched to any gene: 7. The CDR3 has 15 residues. CDR1 is MNHEY, CDR2 SVGAGI, per germline. CDR3 region: CASRKGGSGNQPQHF. The CDR3 region has the DNA TGTGCCAGCAGGAAAGGGGGCTCGGGCAATCAGCCCCAGCATTTT.

The genes are TRBV9 and TRBJ1-1; 7 bases align to TRBD1. J lost 0 bases, V lost 0 bases, and 2 bases had no gene match. Germline V lookup: CDR1 SGDLS, CDR2 YYNGEE. The CDR3 spans 15 residues. The CDR3 nucleotides read TGTGCCAGCAGCGTAGGGGACAGTATGAACACTGAAGCTTTCTTT. This sequence encodes CASSVGDSMNTEAFF.

V and J are TRBV10-2 and TRBJ1-1; no firm D call. The length of the CDR3 is 12 residues. Germline values: CDR1 WSHSY, CDR2 SAAADI. V lost 2 bases and J lost 10, with 11 bases in between. CDR3: CASSEHVGGAFF. CDR3 coding DNA: TGCGCCAGCAGTGAGCATGTAGGAGGAGCTTTCTTT.

The rearrangement links TRBV7-3 to TRBJ2-3, with a weak D call TRBD1 (6 bases). The length of the CDR3 is 14 residues. Between the trimmed V and J ends, which lost 5 bases and 7 bases, there was a span of 16 bases. Germline CDR1 is SGHTA and CDR2 is FQGTGA. The CDR3 loop reads CASSPRGGVYTQYF. For the CDR3, the DNA is TGTGCCAGCAGCCCACGTGGGGGCGTCTATACGCAGTATTTT.

The chain is built from TRBV9 and TRBJ2-2; 7 bases match TRBD1. V gave up 8 bases and J gave up 7 bases; unmatched junction bases: 17. Germline assignment: CDR1 SGDLS and CDR2 YYNGEE. The CDR3 loop spans 16 amino acids. CDR3 residues: CASKGAGSSVGGELFF. For the CDR3, the DNA is TGTGCCAGTAAGGGGGCAGGGTCATCGGTAGGCGGGGAGCTGTTTTTT.

This chain links TRBV5-4 with TRBJ1-1; the D is unclear. The CDR3 length is 13 residues. Germline CDR1 and CDR2: SGHNT and YYREEE (reference sequence). Between the trimmed V and J ends, which lost 2 bases and 5 bases, there was a span of 10 bases. The CDR3 DNA follows: TGTGCCAGCAGCTTTTTGGATGTAACTGAAGCTTTCTTT. This translates into CASSFLDVTEAFF.

The V call is TRBV5-1, the J call TRBJ2-2; no clear D. V was clipped by 1 base and J by 3 bases, with 13 bases between them. CDR3 length equals 16 residues. CDR1 is SGHRS and CDR2 is YFSETQ in the germline V gene. CDR3 loop: CASSLLGYADTGELFF. CDR3 nucleotides: TGCGCCAGCAGCTTGTTGGGGTACGCGGACACCGGGGAGCTGTTTTTT. Combining the CDR3 with reference TRBV5-1 and TRBJ2-2 gives the whole variable domain KAGVTQTPRYLIKTRGQQVTLSCSPISGHRSVSWYQQTPGQGLQFLFEYFSETQRNKGNFPGRFSGRQFSNSRSEMNVSTLELGDSALYLCASSLLGYADTGELFFGEGSRLTVL.

The chain recombines TRBV29-1 with TRBJ2-7; TRBD1 matches 9 bases. With 7 bases clipped from V and 0 bases from J, the junction kept 4 bases outside the gene matches. Germline CDR1 reads SQVTM; CDR2 reads ANQGSEA. The CDR3 length is 13 residues. The CDR3 DNA reads as TGCAGCGCGGGACAGGGATACTCCTACGAGCAGTACTTC. This gives the protein CSAGQGYSYEQYF.

The V and J genes are TRBV3-1 (or the pseudogene TRBV3-2) and TRBJ2-7; TRBD2 matches at 7 bases. Germline lookup yields CDR1 LGHDT and CDR2 YNNKEL (reference sequence). The CDR3 sequence is 15 residues long. J was trimmed by 0 bases and V by 4 bases; bases with no gene match: 6. CDR3 in DNA: TGTGCCAGCAGCCGAGTCCGGGACTACTCCTACGAGCAGTACTTC. Encoded protein: CASSRVRDYSYEQYF.

This chain links TRBV6-1 with TRBJ1-6, with 7 bases identical to TRBD1. The ends lost 2 bases at V and 8 bases at J; junction bases unmatched: 6. Per the germline V gene, CDR1 is MNHNS and CDR2 is SASEGT. The CDR3 consists of 15 residues. CDR3 region: CASSEIGGRDSPLHF. The DNA for the CDR3 is TGTGCCAGCAGTGAAATAGGGGGCAGGGATTCACCCCTCCACTTT.

This chain links TRBV2 with TRBJ2-3; 10 bases map to TRBD1. Germline-derived CDR1 and CDR2 are SNHLY and FYNNEI. Trimming removed 6 bases from V and 3 bases from J; junction bases left unmatched: 3. CDR3 size: 14 residues. In nucleotides, the CDR3 is TGTGCCAGCAGCAGGACAGGGGGAACAGATACGCAGTATTTT. This encodes CASSRTGGTDTQYF.

The CDR3 loop reads CASTLGGDRAYEQYF. The CDR3 coding sequence is TGTGCCAGCACCCTCGGTGGGGACAGGGCCTACGAGCAGTACTTC. The J gene is TRBJ2-7, the V gene TRBV5-5, with 9 nucleotides matching TRBD1. Germline assignment: CDR1 SGHKS and CDR2 YYEKEE (reference sequence). The CDR3 contains 15 residues. Losses at the gene ends were 6 bases for V and 2 bases for J; bases not matched to a gene: 9.

CDR3 sequence: CASSPLGGPNNEQFF. The DNA of the CDR3 is TGTGCCAGCTCACCACTTGGCGGGCCGAACAATGAGCAGTTCTTC. V is TRBV18 and J is TRBJ2-1; D is possibly TRBD2 (5 bases). The germline CDR1 and CDR2 sequences are KGHSH and LQKENI. Between the trimmed V and J ends, which lost 1 base and 5 bases, there was a span of 12 bases. This CDR3 has 15 residues.

This chain joins TRBV27 and TRBJ2-3; 8 positions agree with TRBD2. The V gene end was trimmed by 5 bases and the J gene end by 3 bases; junction bases not matched to a gene: 16. CDR1 and CDR2 from the germline V gene are MNHEY and SMNVEV (reference sequence). The length of the CDR3 is 18 residues. CDR3 loop: CASSPDHRAGGRTDTQYF. CDR3 DNA: TGTGCCAGCAGTCCCGACCATCGGGCGGGAGGTAGGACAGATACGCAGTATTTT.

The chain uses TRBV29-1 and TRBJ1-2; 7 positions match TRBD1. The CDR3 runs to 12 residues. V lost 6 bases and J lost 4; bases outside the gene matches: 5. Germline V gives CDR1 SQVTM, CDR2 ANQGSEA. The CDR3 sequence is CSVEDRSYGYTF. CDR3 nucleotide sequence: TGCAGCGTCGAGGACAGGAGCTATGGCTACACCTTC. The whole variable domain, filled in from reference TRBV29-1 and TRBJ1-2, reads SAVISQKPSRDICQRGTSLTIQCQVDSQVTMMFWYRQQPGQSLTLIATANQGSEATYESGFVIDKFPISRPNLTFSTLTVSNMSPEDSSIYLCSVEDRSYGYTFGSGTRLTVV.

The V gene is TRBV30, the J gene TRBJ1-1; D is perhaps TRBD1 (6 bases). Germline V gives CDR1 GTSNPN, CDR2 SVGIG (reference sequence). The germline V and J ends were trimmed by 7 bases and 0 bases, with 15 bases remaining between them. This CDR3 comprises 14 residues. The CDR3, as DNA: TGTGCCTTAAGGACAGTGAGGATGAACACTGAAGCTTTCTTT. It is translated as CALRTVRMNTEAFF.

This chain connects TRBV24-1 to TRBJ2-7; tentatively, D is TRBD1 or TRBD2 (5 bases each). The germline gives CDR1 KGHDR, CDR2 SFDVKD. V lost 4 bases, J lost 0 bases, and 9 bases lay in between. The CDR3 totals 14 residues. In DNA, the CDR3 is TGTGCCACCAGTGAACGGGGCATCTCCTACGAGCAGTACTTC. Its translation is CATSERGISYEQYF.

A single count supports this clone. V usage is TRBV24-1 and J usage is TRBJ1-1; D not resolved. V shed 3 bases and J shed 11 bases, with 12 bases lying between them. Germline CDR1 reads KGHDR; CDR2 reads SFDVKD. The CDR3 is 12 amino acids. CDR3 protein: CATSDVKGAAFF. The CDR3 nucleotides read TGTGCCACCAGTGATGTTAAGGGCGCCGCTTTCTTT.

The rearrangement links TRBV10-3 to TRBJ2-1, with TRBD2 as a possible D gene (6 bases). Germline V gene sequence: CDR1 ENHRY, CDR2 SYGVKD. The V end was cut by 8 bases, the J end by 6 bases, with 14 bases between. This CDR3 has 13 amino acids. CDR3 in amino acids: CAISTGLSNEQFF. CDR3 sequence (DNA): TGTGCCATCTCAACGGGACTTTCCAATGAGCAGTTCTTC.